This T cell receptor beta chain was observed in a study of shared clonotypes between healthy human individuals. Overall study context: Ranging from 18 to 49 in age, donors were two women and a few men. CD8 memory received one plate per donor, CD8 naive two, CD4 memory three and CD4 naive three.

V lost 0 bases, J lost 5 bases, and 12 bases lay in between. CDR1 SGHRS and CDR2 YFSETQ come from the germline V gene. This CDR3 has 14 amino acids. All the donors were Caucasian adults who lived in Nashville, Tennessee. Original analysis: ImmunoSEQ only sent back junction sequences with no quality scores, so filtering was done differently. Sequenced by immunoSEQ multiplex PCR; TCRdb stores in-frame clones only, minus some. The DNA was the basis for D and trimming; V, J and clone size are from that table. The data hold about 2.4 million clones, with roughly 93% observed a single time. The origin of this receptor is a man younger than 35 in good health. Some clones in this sample may be carry-over from other donors' samples. Sequenced sample: naive CD4+ T cells from PBMCs. Subset meaning: CD45RA+ positively selected. The V call is TRBV5-1, the J call TRBJ2-7, with D possibly TRBD1 on 5 matching bases. The CDR3 reads CASSLEGVLNEQYF. The CDR3, as DNA: TGCGCCAGCAGCTTGGAAGGGGTGCTAAACGAGCAGTACTTC.